What follows is one T cell receptor (beta chain) and its context. This sample is drawn from a study of blood T cell repertoires in COVID-19. At the level of the study: Sample material is recorded as cDNA or gDNA derived from T cells, B-cell-depleted T cells, or PBMCs.

Trimming took 0 bases from V and 3 from J; bases not matched to a gene: 6. Germline CDR1 SGDLS, CDR2 YYNGEE. The length of the CDR3 is 15 residues. Authors' methods: Using reference gene primer amplification, nucleated cell counts were estimated. Assay used: immunoSEQ multiplex PCR; TCRdb lists only in-frame clones, some missing. V and J calls and clone size follow that table, whereas D and trimming were derived from the DNA. The sample holds around 50,000 clones; roughly 82% are singletons and the top ten take under 9%. V gene TRBV9 combines with J gene TRBJ2-7, with 7 positions matching TRBD2. Sequenced sample: peripheral blood. This receptor was identified in a human donor in a cohort sampled during active COVID-19. Written as DNA, the CDR3 is TGTGCCAGCAGCGTAGGAACTAGCGAGATCTACGAGCAGTACTTC. Translating it yields CASSVGTSEIYEQYF.